The 10 T cell receptor beta chains presented below share a single source sample, sequenced in a study of Ad26.COV2.S vaccination and SARS-CoV-2 variants. Treatment specified: some 20 received Ad26.COV2.S at low or high dose, single or two shots; about five received placebo; per-sample allocation not given. Samples came from day 63 after the first vaccine or placebo injection. The table came from immunoSEQ multiplex PCR; TCRdb's copy has only in-frame clones and leaves some out. Here the sample spans hundreds of thousands of clones, 88% being singletons. This material consisted of peripheral blood, taken in a trial of Ad26.COV2.S vaccine versus placebo. These receptor sequences come from a person aged 18-65 years who received the Ad26.COV2.S COVID-19 vaccine or a placebo.

The CDR3 coding sequence is TGCGCCAGCAGCCAAGCGGACAGAGCATACAATGAGCAGTTCTTC. Its translation: CASSQADRAYNEQFF. The chain joins TRBV4-3 to TRBJ2-1, with D possibly being TRBD1 (6 bases). V shed 1 base and J shed 4 bases, with 11 bases lying between them. CDR1 and CDR2 (germline): LGHNA, YSLEER. This CDR3 has 15 residues.

The chain employs TRBV28 and TRBJ1-2; TRBD1 might be the D (6 bases). V was clipped by 3 bases and J by 4 bases, with 18 bases between them. Germline values: CDR1 MDHEN, CDR2 SYDVKM. The CDR3 contains 16 residues. CDR3 in amino acids: CASSFGGGAIIYGYTF. In DNA form, the CDR3 reads TGTGCCAGCAGTTTCGGCGGGGGCGCGATTATCTATGGCTACACCTTC.

The chain carries TRBV11-3 and TRBJ1-6, with TRBD1 matching over 7 bases. Germline V CDR1 and CDR2: SGHNT, YENEEA. The CDR3 is made up of 14 amino acids. Losses at the gene ends were 3 bases for V and 7 bases for J; bases not matched to a gene: 3. The CDR3 DNA reads as TGTGCCAGCAGCTTCGGGGACAGCAATTCACCCCTCCACTTT. Translation gives CASSFGDSNSPLHF.

The chain carries TRBV3-1 (or the pseudogene TRBV3-2) and TRBJ2-3; 9 bases are shared with TRBD2. Germline lookup yields CDR1 LGHDT and CDR2 YNNKEL (reference sequence). Germline trimming cut 4 bases from V and 3 bases from J; bases unmatched to any gene: 17. The CDR3 covers 19 residues. CDR3: CASSPGGSSGAPATDTQYF. CDR3 nucleotides: TGTGCCAGCAGCCCGGGGGGCTCTAGCGGGGCCCCAGCGACAGATACGCAGTATTTT.

The rearrangement uses TRBV5-4 and TRBJ2-3; TRBD2 matches 7 bases. Unmatched junction bases numbered 3, after V lost 2 bases and J lost 6 bases. This CDR3 has 13 amino acids. CDR1 is SGHNT, CDR2 YYREEE, per germline (reference sequence). The CDR3 nucleotides read TGTGCCAGCAGCTTAGAAGCGGGGGATACGCAGTATTTT. Its protein product is CASSLEAGDTQYF.

The chain combines TRBV4-3 with TRBJ2-7; D may be TRBD1 (8 bases). The ends were cut back, 3 bases at V and 2 bases at J, with 14 bases in the middle. The CDR3 runs to 15 residues. The germline V gene has CDR1 LGHNA and CDR2 YSLEER. CDR3 sequence reads: CASSHRQGRAYEQYF. The CDR3 DNA follows: TGCGCCAGCAGCCATAGACAGGGGAGGGCCTACGAGCAGTACTTC.

The rearrangement links TRBV7-3 to TRBJ2-5; D is uncertain. The CDR3 is 14 amino acids. Germline CDR1 and CDR2: SGHTA and FQGTGA. V lost 1 base and J lost 3, with 9 bases in between. The CDR3 sequence: CASSLKTSKETQYF. The CDR3 DNA reads TGTGCCAGCAGCTTAAAGACCTCAAAAGAGACCCAGTACTTC.

The chain couples TRBV15 to TRBJ2-4; the D call may be TRBD1 or TRBD2 (5 bases each). Germline loops: CDR1 LNHNV, CDR2 YYDKDF (reference sequence). The CDR3 sequence is 16 residues long. The V gene lost 3 bases and the J gene lost 9 bases, with 21 bases spanning the gap. The chain's CDR3 is CATSRTRQGVFSIQYF. The CDR3 DNA sequence: TGTGCCACCAGCAGGACGAGGCAGGGAGTATTTAGCATTCAGTACTTC.

The chain is built from TRBV9 and TRBJ1-2; no clear D. Per the germline V gene, CDR1 is SGDLS and CDR2 is YYNGEE. CDR3 length equals 13 residues. The ends were cut back, 0 bases at V and 4 bases at J, with 7 bases in the middle. The CDR3 is CASSVDAGYGYTF. CDR3 nucleotide sequence: TGTGCCAGCAGCGTAGATGCCGGCTATGGCTACACCTTC. Full variable domain (missing parts from reference TRBV9 and TRBJ1-2): DSGVTQTPKHLITATGQRVTLRCSPRSGDLSVYWYQQSLDQGLQFLIQYYNGEERAKGNILERFSAQQFPDLHSELNLSSLELGDSALYFCASSVDAGYGYTFGSGTRLTVV.

V is TRBV7-2 and J is TRBJ2-7; 12 bases fit TRBD1. Germline loops: CDR1 SGHTA, CDR2 FQGNSA. With V trimmed by 1 base and J by 6 bases, 4 bases remained unmatched. The CDR3 extends over 15 amino acids. CDR3 amino acids: CASSLGGQGAREQYF. CDR3 coding DNA: TGTGCCAGCAGCTTAGGGGGACAGGGGGCGCGCGAGCAGTACTTC.